This T cell receptor beta chain was sequenced during a study of T cells in Graves' hyperthyroidism and ophthalmopathy (dated by TCRdb to between 2017 and 2020). For context, the study as a whole: Peripheral blood was collected at initial diagnosis, before any treatment. TCR V-J signatures able to tell the groups apart were searched for in a discovery cohort of 100 or so patients, of whom over 40 had Graves' ophthalmopathy and 57 had stable Graves' hyperthyroidism. Prospective prediction of ophthalmopathy was tested in an independent validation cohort of approximately 19 hyperthyroidism patients and 15 to 17 patients who later progressed to ophthalmopathy. The 100 or so discovery patients were divided at random into training and test sets in a 7:3 ratio. In several Graves' hyperthyroidism patients, the study also compared T-cell repertoires from thyroid tissue with T-cell repertoires from blood. Following sampling, methimazole starting at 30 mg daily was given to hyperthyroidism patients, and high-dose intravenous methylprednisolone was given to ophthalmopathy patients. The paper describes TCR Vbeta CDR3 sequencing of 120 to 150 peripheral blood samples, made up of roughly 45 ophthalmopathy patients, around 78 hyperthyroidism patients and about 17 progressor patients. Study-wide findings and limitations: Most expanded thyroid clonotypes (frequency above 0.001) were also detected in blood, suggesting blood repertoires may reflect thyroid immune responses. Sample size was not statistically predetermined, and investigators were not blinded to group allocation. A model built on a 13 V-J signature distinguished ophthalmopathy from stable hyperthyroidism, reaching 85% to 90% sensitivity and around 82% specificity in cross-validation and 80%/75% in testing. In validation, the model predicted progression to ophthalmopathy with 55% to 71% sensitivity and less than 75% specificity, a median of approximately 6.5 months before onset.

This clonotype showed up just a few times. No cognate antigen has been identified for it. Base qualities are not provided; no much larger clone lies one nucleotide away. Stable Graves' hyperthyroidism was defined as the absence of progression to ophthalmopathy over 18 months of follow-up. Hyperthyroidism patients were newly diagnosed, with disease duration under 2 months, and aged 18 to 65 years. Patients with uncontrolled infections, other autoimmune diseases, pregnancy or lactation were excluded. Diagnoses were based on clinical symptoms, serum thyroxine and TRAb, thyroid ultrasound and orbital computed tomography. PBMCs were isolated from 8 to 10 ml of fresh peripheral blood by Ficoll-Paque density gradient centrifugation. Total RNA was extracted using Trizol reagent, and RNA quality was assessed on an Agilent 2100 Bioanalyzer. The TCR beta CDR3 regions were amplified from RNA transcripts. The TCR CDR3 was subjected to a first round of RT-PCR using the HTBI primer set and the Qiagen OneStep RT-PCR kit. The libraries were constructed in a second round of multiplex PCR and then size-selected and purified. Sequencing of the libraries was done on an Illumina HiSeq2000 using paired-end 100 bp reads. The paper's processing steps were these. Raw data were processed with SOAPnuke, discarding reads with adapters, uncalled bases, mean Phred below 15, or no exact constant-primer or identifier match. COPE v1.2.5 was used to merge high-quality paired reads, and clonotypes were defined as unique nucleotide sequences. MiTCR v1.1 was used to align the clonotypes against IMGT TRBV, TRBD and TRBJ reference segments. Analysis was restricted to V-J combinations with a frequency above 0.0001, which covered roughly 99% of repertoires. A TCS score was defined as the ratio between F50 (clonal expansion) and ExV (chaos), using BLOSUM62-based TCRdist between CDR3 peptides within each V-J. Welch's t-statistics and random forest reduced roughly 500 V-J features to about 13, which were used in a naive Bayes classifier (R e1071). TCRdb reprocessed the public reads (quality trimming at Q25 with fastp, clone calling with MiXCR) and kept in-frame beta chains. Rows merge per CDR3 protein into single entries with the most common DNA and genes. The V and J calls reflect TCRdb's pipeline rather than the authors' work. The sample records hundreds of thousands of distinct CDR3 sequences, 12% to 15% of which are singletons. The ten top clones hold 14% of the sample.

The clonotype comes from a woman aged 40 to 50 with Graves' hyperthyroidism. The sample was blood.

The DNA reads as follows: TGCAGCGCCAGGGACGGATTTACCAATGAGCAGTTCTTC. Its coded protein is CSARDGFTNEQFF. The sequence links TRBV29-1 to TRBJ2-1; the D gene assignment is perhaps TRBD1 or TRBD2, with each matching 5 bases. The junction shows trimming of 7 bases on V and 6 bases on J, plus 16 bases between the germline ends. From the cysteine through the phenylalanine, the CDR3 covers 13 amino acids. Of all the DNA, just the CDR3 is kept, 39 bases in frame from base 1. CDR1 and CDR2 are read off the germline V gene as SQVTM and ANQGSEA.